What follows is one T cell receptor beta chain and its context. Libraries were prepared by immunoSEQ multiplex PCR; TCRdb keeps only in-frame clonotypes and omits some of them. The sample has some 70,000 clones; around four fifths are singletons. The data stem from a study of control samples from healthy donors and cancer patients. This clonotype originated in a woman aged 45-59 years with lung cancer. Sequenced input: PBMCs.

The CDR3 loop reads CASSLRQGVGAEAFF. The CDR3 nucleotides are TGTGCCAGCAGCCTACGACAGGGGGTCGGAGCTGAAGCTTTCTTT. The chain combines TRBV9 with TRBJ1-1; 9 bases line up with TRBD1. The ends lost 4 bases at V and 6 bases at J; junction bases unmatched: 10. There are 15 residues in the CDR3. Germline V CDR1 and CDR2: SGDLS, YYNGEE.